This TCR beta chain derives from a study of cytomegalovirus exposure and HLA in healthy donors. About the study: A prior study identified approximately 120 million unique TCR beta sequences from 200 million or so T cells.

V gave up 7 bases and J gave up 5 bases, with 14 bases separating them. This CDR3 contains 13 residues. Germline-derived CDR1 and CDR2 are LNHDA and SQIVND (reference sequence). As concerns this clone: Its antigen is unidentified.

It was with 60 Vbeta and 13 Jbeta primers that the PCR ran. Clones were sequenced by immunoSEQ multiplex PCR, and TCRdb holds only the in-frame ones, with some missing. The repertoire holds 95,000 to 150,000 clones, with around three quarters as singletons. General study findings and limits: Reports described diagnosis of cytomegalovirus status by the classifier as highly specific and sensitive. In a later analysis, a missense DCLRE1C variant was linked to TCR beta V- and J-gene trimming.

Nominal health characterized the donors when sampled, though unrecorded immune exposures were likely. The TCR originated in a man aged 35-49 years in good health and CMV-seronegative. What was sequenced was PBMCs. V gene TRBV19 combines with J gene TRBJ1-2; TRBD1 might be the D (6 bases). The CDR3 DNA follows: TGTGCCAGTACCCGCGGACAGACGTATGGCTACACCTTC. Protein product: CASTRGQTYGYTF.